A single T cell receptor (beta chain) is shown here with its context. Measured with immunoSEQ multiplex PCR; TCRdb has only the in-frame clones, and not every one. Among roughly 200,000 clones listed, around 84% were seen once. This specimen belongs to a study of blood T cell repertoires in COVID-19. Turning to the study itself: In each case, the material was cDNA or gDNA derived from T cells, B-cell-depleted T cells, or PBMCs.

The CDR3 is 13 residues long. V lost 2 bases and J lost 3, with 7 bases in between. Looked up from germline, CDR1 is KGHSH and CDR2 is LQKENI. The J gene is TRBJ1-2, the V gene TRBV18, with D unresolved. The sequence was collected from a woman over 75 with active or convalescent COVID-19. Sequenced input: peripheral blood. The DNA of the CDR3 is TGTGCCAGCTCACCAATCGGGGACTATGGCTACACCTTC. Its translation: CASSPIGDYGYTF.